These 18 T cell receptor beta chains were all obtained from the same sample, sequenced in a study of cytomegalovirus exposure and HLA in healthy donors. The PCR used 60 Vbeta and 13 Jbeta primers. Only in-frame clones appear in the TCRdb table, and some are missing; sequencing was by immunoSEQ multiplex PCR. The repertoire holds fewer than 150,000 clones, with approximately 76% as singletons. Sequenced material: PBMCs. The receptors stem from a man between 60 and 75 years old in good health and CMV-seropositive.

The V call is TRBV5-1, the J call TRBJ1-1; perhaps TRBD1 as D (5 bases). The CDR3 has 15 residues. Trimming removed 4 bases at V and 4 bases at J, with 17 bases between. Germline values: CDR1 SGHRS, CDR2 YFSETQ. This CDR3 is CASSLVLGPGTEAFF. The CDR3 DNA sequence: TGCGCCAGCAGCCTGGTACTGGGGCCGGGCACTGAAGCTTTCTTT.

Relative to its sample, this clone is medium-sized (0.01 to 0.1%). The chain joins TRBV5-5 to TRBJ1-2; D is uncertain. Germline values: CDR1 SGHKS, CDR2 YYEKEE (reference sequence). Trimming removed 2 bases from V and 8 bases from J, with 7 bases in between. The CDR3 loop spans 11 amino acids. This CDR3 is CASSFGSGYTF. In DNA, the CDR3 is TGTGCCAGCAGCTTCGGTAGCGGCTACACCTTC.

The J gene is TRBJ1-1, the V gene TRBV7-6, with D possibly matching TRBD1 (5 bases). Per germline, CDR1 SGHVS and CDR2 FNYEAQ. Deletions cut 5 bases from V and 1 base from J, with 8 bases between. The length of the CDR3 is 13 residues. CDR3 protein: CASSKQANTEAFF. CDR3 coding DNA: TGTGCCAGCAGCAAACAGGCGAACACTGAAGCTTTCTTT.

V is TRBV9 and J is TRBJ2-3; 9 nucleotides agree with TRBD2. Germline trimming cut 0 bases from V and 4 bases from J; bases unmatched to any gene: 6. From germline, CDR1 is SGDLS and CDR2 YYNGEE. CDR3 size: 16 residues. The CDR3 sequence: CASSVGVGGGADTQYF. The CDR3 nucleotides are TGTGCCAGCAGCGTAGGAGTAGGCGGGGGGGCAGATACGCAGTATTTT.

The chain employs TRBV6-1 and TRBJ1-1, with D tentatively TRBD1 (6 bases). Germline V gene lookup returns CDR1 MNHNS and CDR2 SASEGT. The CDR3 runs 14 residues. V shed 7 bases and J shed 0 bases, with 12 bases lying between them. The chain's CDR3 is CASTQGTLNTEAFF. CDR3 sequence (DNA): TGTGCCAGCACCCAGGGGACACTGAACACTGAAGCTTTCTTT.

This clone was detected a few times. This sample also contains other DNA sequences that code for the same CDR3. This sequence joins TRBV7-3 and TRBJ1-2; D uncertain. V was pared by 2 bases and J by 8 bases, with 12 bases between. The germline gives CDR1 SGHTA, CDR2 FQGTGA. There are 13 residues in the CDR3. In DNA form, the CDR3 reads TGTGCCAGCAGCTTAGGGCCCCGAGAAGGCTACACCTTC. This translates into CASSLGPREGYTF.

The J gene is TRBJ2-1, the V gene TRBV5-6, with TRBD2 matching over 12 bases. The CDR3 loop spans 16 amino acids. Germline V gene data show CDR1 as SGHDT and CDR2 as YYEEEE. The ends lost 3 bases at V and 6 bases at J; junction bases unmatched: 7. CDR3 coding DNA: TGTGCCAGCAGCTCAACCACTAGCGGGAGGCCCAATGAGCAGTTCTTC. Its protein is CASSSTTSGRPNEQFF.

V and J are TRBV28 and TRBJ1-2; 7 nucleotides agree with TRBD1. V gave up 6 bases and J gave up 2 bases; unmatched junction bases: 6. This CDR3 region has 14 residues. The V gene's germline CDR1 is MDHEN and CDR2 SYDVKM. The CDR3 coding sequence is TGTGCCAGCAGGGCGCAGGGGGAAAACTATGGCTACACCTTC. Protein product: CASRAQGENYGYTF.

This rearrangement joins TRBV7-8 to TRBJ2-1; 9 bases are a match to TRBD2. CDR1 and CDR2 (germline): SGHVS, FQNEAQ. This CDR3 is built from 16 residues. The J segment lost 4 bases and the V segment lost 1 base, leaving 5 bases of the junction unmatched. The CDR3, as DNA: TGTGCCAGCAGCTTAGGCAGAGCGGGAGGTTACAATGAGCAGTTCTTC. It is translated as CASSLGRAGGYNEQFF.

This CDR3 is CASSPGQSKPYEQYF. The CDR3 region has the DNA TGTGCCAGTAGTCCCGGACAGTCGAAGCCCTACGAGCAGTACTTC. V is TRBV19 and J is TRBJ2-7, with TRBD1 as a possible D gene (6 bases). Germline assignment: CDR1 LNHDA and CDR2 SQIVND (reference sequence). Trimming stripped 5 bases from V and 2 bases from J, with 16 bases between. The CDR3 is 15 residues long.

V usage is TRBV5-4 and J usage is TRBJ1-2; D is possibly TRBD1 (6 bases). CDR1 and CDR2 from the germline V gene are SGHNT and YYREEE (reference sequence). V lost 4 bases, J lost 0 bases, and 13 bases lay in between. This CDR3 contains 15 residues. The CDR3, as DNA: TGTGCCAGCAGCCCCCCCGGGACACCTAACTATGGCTACACCTTC. Encoded protein: CASSPPGTPNYGYTF.

The chain employs TRBV5-6 and TRBJ2-3; 8 bases are shared with TRBD2. CDR3 length: 16 amino acids. CDR1 is SGHDT, CDR2 YYEEEE, per germline. The trim removed 1 base at V and 3 bases at J, leaving 7 bases unmatched. CDR3 sequence: CASSLPSGSLTDTQYF. The CDR3, as DNA: TGTGCCAGCAGCTTGCCCAGCGGGAGCTTAACAGATACGCAGTATTTT.

The chain joins TRBV5-4 to TRBJ2-1; 11 bases agree with TRBD2. From germline, CDR1 is SGHNT and CDR2 YYREEE (reference sequence). Losses at the gene ends were 2 bases for V and 3 bases for J; bases not matched to a gene: 1. The CDR3 covers 15 residues. This CDR3 is CASSLLAGVYNEQFF. In DNA, the CDR3 is TGTGCCAGCAGCTTACTAGCGGGGGTCTACAATGAGCAGTTCTTC.

V usage is TRBV9 and J usage is TRBJ2-2; the match to TRBD1 covers 11 bases. This CDR3 spans 17 amino acids. CDR1 is SGDLS and CDR2 is YYNGEE in the germline V gene. The trim removed 0 bases at V and 3 bases at J, leaving 4 bases unmatched. The CDR3 nucleotides read TGTGCCAGCAGCGTAGGGACAGGGGGCTCTGACACCGGGGAGCTGTTTTTT. Residues: CASSVGTGGSDTGELFF.

The gene calls are TRBV11-2 and TRBJ1-2, with a weak D call TRBD1 (5 bases). CDR3 size: 13 residues. With 3 bases removed from V and 4 bases from J, the gap between germline ends came to 9 bases. Germline V gives CDR1 SGHAT, CDR2 FQNNGV. CDR3 sequence reads: CASSLGEGYGYTF. CDR3 DNA sequence: TGTGCCAGCAGCTTGGGGGAGGGCTATGGCTACACCTTC.

This chain joins TRBV28 and TRBJ2-7, with D uncertain. V dropped 2 bases and J dropped 3 bases, with 2 bases sitting between them. This CDR3 spans 11 amino acids. Germline V gene lookup returns CDR1 MDHEN and CDR2 SYDVKM. The CDR3 region is CASSLLYEQYF. DNA of the CDR3: TGTGCCAGCAGTTTACTCTACGAGCAGTACTTC.

This clone was found once. The chain employs TRBV13 and TRBJ2-7, with 9 bases lining up with TRBD2. V was clipped by 4 bases and J by 3 bases; unmatched bases: 7. The CDR3 has 15 residues. CDR1 PRHDT and CDR2 FYEKMQ come from the germline V gene (reference sequence). The CDR3 here is CASSSRGSGSYEQYF. DNA of the CDR3: TGTGCCAGCAGCTCCCGGGGTAGCGGGAGCTACGAGCAGTACTTC.

The V call is TRBV5-1, the J call TRBJ2-7; D is undetermined. CDR1 and CDR2 from the germline V gene are SGHRS and YFSETQ. V was pared by 0 bases and J by 2 bases, with 12 bases between. This CDR3 has 15 residues. The CDR3 bases are TGCGCCAGCAGCTTGGGATACCTCACAGCCTACGAGCAGTACTTC. It specifies CASSLGYLTAYEQYF.